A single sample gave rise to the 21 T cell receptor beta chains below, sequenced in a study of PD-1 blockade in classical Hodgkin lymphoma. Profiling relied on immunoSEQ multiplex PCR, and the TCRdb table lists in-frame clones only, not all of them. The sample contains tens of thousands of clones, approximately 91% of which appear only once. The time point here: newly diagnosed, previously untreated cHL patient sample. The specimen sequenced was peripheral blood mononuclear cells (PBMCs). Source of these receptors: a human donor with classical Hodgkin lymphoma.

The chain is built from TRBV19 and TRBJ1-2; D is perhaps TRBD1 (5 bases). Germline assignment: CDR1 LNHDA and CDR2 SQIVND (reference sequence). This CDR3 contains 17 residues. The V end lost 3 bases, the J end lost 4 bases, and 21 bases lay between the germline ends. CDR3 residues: CASSITNGADAPYGYTF. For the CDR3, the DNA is TGTGCCAGTAGTATCACCAATGGGGCAGATGCTCCCTATGGCTACACCTTC.

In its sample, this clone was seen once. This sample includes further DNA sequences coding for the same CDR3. The CDR3 region has the DNA TGTGCCGAAACTGAGGGAGCGGGAAGGGTCGGGGAGCTGTTTTTT. This codes for CAETEGAGRVGELFF. This chain links TRBV7-2 with TRBJ2-2; 7 bases line up with TRBD2. The junction had 16 bases not matched to a gene; V was cut back by 11 bases and J by 7 bases. Per germline, CDR1 SGHTA and CDR2 FQGNSA. The CDR3 extends over 15 amino acids.

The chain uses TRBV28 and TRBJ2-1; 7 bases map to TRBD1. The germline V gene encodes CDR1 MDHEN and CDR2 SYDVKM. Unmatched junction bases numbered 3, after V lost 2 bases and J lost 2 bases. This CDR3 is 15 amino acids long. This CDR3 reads CASSLDRAAYNEQFF. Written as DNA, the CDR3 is TGTGCCAGCAGTTTAGACAGGGCCGCCTACAATGAGCAGTTCTTC.

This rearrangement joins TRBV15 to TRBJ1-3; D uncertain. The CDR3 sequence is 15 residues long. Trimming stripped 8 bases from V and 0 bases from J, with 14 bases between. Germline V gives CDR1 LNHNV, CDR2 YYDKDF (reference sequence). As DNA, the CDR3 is TGTGCCACCCACAGAGGAGGGTTCTCTGGAAACACCATATATTTT. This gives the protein CATHRGGFSGNTIYF.

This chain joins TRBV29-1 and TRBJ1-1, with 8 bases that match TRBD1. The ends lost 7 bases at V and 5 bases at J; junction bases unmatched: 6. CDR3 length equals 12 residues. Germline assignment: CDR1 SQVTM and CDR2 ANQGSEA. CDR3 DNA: TGCAGCGCTGGACAGGGAAAAACTGAAGCTTTCTTT. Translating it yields CSAGQGKTEAFF.

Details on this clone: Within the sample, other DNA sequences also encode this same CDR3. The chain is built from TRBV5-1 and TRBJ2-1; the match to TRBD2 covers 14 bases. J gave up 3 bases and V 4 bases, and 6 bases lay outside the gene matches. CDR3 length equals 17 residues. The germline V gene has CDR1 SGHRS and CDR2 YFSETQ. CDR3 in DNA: TGCGCCAGCAGCCCCGGGACTAGCGGGAGTCTCTACAATGAGCAGTTCTTC. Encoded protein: CASSPGTSGSLYNEQFF.

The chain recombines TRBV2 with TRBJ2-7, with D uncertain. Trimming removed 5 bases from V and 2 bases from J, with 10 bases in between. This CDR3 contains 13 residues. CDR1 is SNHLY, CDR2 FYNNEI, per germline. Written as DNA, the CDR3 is TGTGCCAGCAGTAAAGGGCAGCCCTACGAGCAGTACTTC. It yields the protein CASSKGQPYEQYF. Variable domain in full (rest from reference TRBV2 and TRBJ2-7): EPEVTQTPSHQVTQMGQEVILRCVPISNHLYFYWYRQILGQKVEFLVSFYNNEISEKSEIFDDQFSVERPDGSNFTLKIRSTKLEDSAMYFCASSKGQPYEQYFGPGTRLTVT.

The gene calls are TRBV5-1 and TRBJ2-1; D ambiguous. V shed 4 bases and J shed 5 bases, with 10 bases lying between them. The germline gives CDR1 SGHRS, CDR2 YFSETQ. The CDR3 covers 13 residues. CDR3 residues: CASSIGSNNEQFF. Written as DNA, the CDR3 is TGCGCCAGCAGCATCGGTTCAAACAATGAGCAGTTCTTC. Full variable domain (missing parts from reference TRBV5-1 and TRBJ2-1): KAGVTQTPRYLIKTRGQQVTLSCSPISGHRSVSWYQQTPGQGLQFLFEYFSETQRNKGNFPGRFSGRQFSNSRSEMNVSTLELGDSALYLCASSIGSNNEQFFGPGTRLTVL.

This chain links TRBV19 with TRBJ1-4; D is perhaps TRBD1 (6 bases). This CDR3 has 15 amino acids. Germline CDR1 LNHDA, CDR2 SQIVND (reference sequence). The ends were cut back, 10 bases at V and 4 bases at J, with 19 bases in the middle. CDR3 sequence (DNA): TGTGCCACCCATGTTGGGGGCCGTCATAATGAAAAACTGTTTTTT. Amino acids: CATHVGGRHNEKLFF.

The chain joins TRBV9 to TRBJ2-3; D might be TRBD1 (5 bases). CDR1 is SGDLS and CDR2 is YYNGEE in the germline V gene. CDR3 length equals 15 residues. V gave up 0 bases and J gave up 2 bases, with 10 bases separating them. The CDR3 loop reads CASSVGGSLTDTQYF. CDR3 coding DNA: TGTGCCAGCAGCGTAGGGGGCTCTCTCACAGATACGCAGTATTTT.

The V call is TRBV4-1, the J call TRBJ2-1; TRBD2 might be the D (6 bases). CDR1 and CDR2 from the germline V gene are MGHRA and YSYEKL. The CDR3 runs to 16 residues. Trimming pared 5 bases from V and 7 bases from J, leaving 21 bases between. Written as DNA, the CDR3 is TGCGCCAGCAGCTTCGCCGGGACTGGACTTCGAAATGAGCAGTTCTTC. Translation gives CASSFAGTGLRNEQFF.

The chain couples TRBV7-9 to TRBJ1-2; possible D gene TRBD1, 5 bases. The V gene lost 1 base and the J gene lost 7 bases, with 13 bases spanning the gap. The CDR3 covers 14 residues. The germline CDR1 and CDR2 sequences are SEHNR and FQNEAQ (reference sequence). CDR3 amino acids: CASSLEGPRVGYTF. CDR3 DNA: TGTGCCAGCAGCTTAGAGGGGCCGAGGGTTGGCTACACCTTC.

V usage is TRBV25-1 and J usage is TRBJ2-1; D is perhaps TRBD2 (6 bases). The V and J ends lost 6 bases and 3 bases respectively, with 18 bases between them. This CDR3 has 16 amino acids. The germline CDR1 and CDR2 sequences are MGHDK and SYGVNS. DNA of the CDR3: TGTGCCAGCAGCGCCCTCGGTGGGGGGTACTACAATGAGCAGTTCTTC. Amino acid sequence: CASSALGGGYYNEQFF.

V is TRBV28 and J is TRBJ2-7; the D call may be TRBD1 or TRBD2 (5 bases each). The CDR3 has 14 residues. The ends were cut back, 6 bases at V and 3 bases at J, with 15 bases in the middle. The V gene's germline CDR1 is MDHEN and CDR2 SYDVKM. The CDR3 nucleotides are TGTGCCAGCAGACGGGACCTAACGGGCTACGAGCAGTACTTC. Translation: CASRRDLTGYEQYF.

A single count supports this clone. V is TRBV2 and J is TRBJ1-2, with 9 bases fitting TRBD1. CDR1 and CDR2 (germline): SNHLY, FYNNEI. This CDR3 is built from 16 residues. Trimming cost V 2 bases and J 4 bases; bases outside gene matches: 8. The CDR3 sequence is CASSEHRTGGGYGYTF. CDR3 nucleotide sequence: TGTGCCAGCAGTGAACACCGTACAGGGGGCGGCTATGGCTACACCTTC.

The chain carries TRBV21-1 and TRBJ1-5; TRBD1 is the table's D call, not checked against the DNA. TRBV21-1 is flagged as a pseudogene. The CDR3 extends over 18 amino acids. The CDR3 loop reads CASSRGVGQGLSNQPQHF. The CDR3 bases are TGTGCCAGCAGCAGGGGGGTTGGACAGGGACTTTCCAATCAGCCCCAGCATTTT.

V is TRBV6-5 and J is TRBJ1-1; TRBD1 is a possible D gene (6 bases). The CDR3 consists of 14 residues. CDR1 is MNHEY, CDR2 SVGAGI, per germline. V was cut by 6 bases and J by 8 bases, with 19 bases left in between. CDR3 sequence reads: CASSDTGTSPEAFF. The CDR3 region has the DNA TGTGCCAGCAGCGACACAGGGACTAGCCCAGAAGCTTTCTTT.

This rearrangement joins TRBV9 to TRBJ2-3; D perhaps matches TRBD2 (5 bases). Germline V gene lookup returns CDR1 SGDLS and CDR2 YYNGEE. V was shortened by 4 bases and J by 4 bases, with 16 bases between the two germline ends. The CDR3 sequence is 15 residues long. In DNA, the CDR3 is TGTGCCAGCAGCCCTATGGGAAGGAGGCCAGATACGCAGTATTTT. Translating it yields CASSPMGRRPDTQYF.

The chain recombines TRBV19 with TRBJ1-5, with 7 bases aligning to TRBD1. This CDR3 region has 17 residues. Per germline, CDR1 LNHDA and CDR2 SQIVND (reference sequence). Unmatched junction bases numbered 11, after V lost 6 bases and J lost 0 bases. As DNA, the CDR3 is TGTGCCAGTAGACCCGGACAGGCCATCTATAGCAATCAGCCCCAGCATTTT. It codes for CASRPGQAIYSNQPQHF.

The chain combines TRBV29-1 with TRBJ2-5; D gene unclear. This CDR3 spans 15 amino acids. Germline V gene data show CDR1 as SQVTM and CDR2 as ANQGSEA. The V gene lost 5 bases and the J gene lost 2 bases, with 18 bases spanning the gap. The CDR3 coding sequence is TGCAGCGTTCCGGACCGTTATGAGGATCAAGAGACCCAGTACTTC. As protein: CSVPDRYEDQETQYF. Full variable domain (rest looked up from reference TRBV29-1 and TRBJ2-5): SAVISQKPSRDICQRGTSLTIQCQVDSQVTMMFWYRQQPGQSLTLIATANQGSEATYESGFVIDKFPISRPNLTFSTLTVSNMSPEDSSIYLCSVPDRYEDQETQYFGPGTRLLVL.

Here the CDR3 DNA reads TGTGCCAGCTCACCAGTTCCGACAGGGGTCCCAGAGACCCAGTACTTC. It translates to CASSPVPTGVPETQYF. This rearrangement joins TRBV18 to TRBJ2-5; 8 bases are shared with TRBD1. This CDR3 has 16 residues. V lost 2 bases to trimming and J lost 4 bases; unmatched junction nucleotides: 9. Germline V gives CDR1 KGHSH, CDR2 LQKENI.